This is a list of T cell receptor beta chains from one sample in a study of radiation and T cells in renal cell carcinoma. Libraries were prepared by immunoSEQ multiplex PCR; TCRdb keeps only in-frame clonotypes and omits some of them. The sample includes approximately 140,000 clones, 75% to 90% of them seen just once. The sequenced sample was blood, obtained from a patient whose treatment included radiotherapy and nephrectomy. Every receptor here comes from a woman aged 45-65 years with renal cell carcinoma. Each CDR3 is given with its conserved first and last residue. The D gene is left open where the match is weak. Expanded clones get a size class; other rows say once, few or many, or leave the size out.

J gene	D gene	clone size	V gene	CDR3 DNA	CDR3 protein
TRBJ1-1	TRBD1	few	TRBV5-4	TGTGCCAGCGGTAGGACAGGGGGCACTGAAGCTTTCTTT	CASGRTGGTEAFF
TRBJ1-4	TRBD1	few	TRBV7-9	TGTGCCAGCAGCCCTAGGACAGGGGTTGCAACTAATGAAAAACTGTTTTTT	CASSPRTGVATNEKLFF
TRBJ1-3	NA	few	TRBV7-6	TGTGCCAGCAGCCCCCGATCGGGGGGCACTGGAAACACCATATATTTT	CASSPRSGGTGNTIYF
TRBJ2-5	NA	NA	TRBV15	TGTGCCACCAGCAGAGGCGGCAGCCAAGAGACCCAGTACTTC	CATSRGGSQETQYF
TRBJ2-1	NA	NA	TRBV27	TGTGCCAGCAAGAGTGGTGGGGCCTACAATGAGCAGTTCTTC	CASKSGGAYNEQFF
TRBJ2-7	TRBD1	once	TRBV30	TGTGCCTGGAGTGTACTATGGGACAGGGTTAAGTACGAGCAGTACTTC	CAWSVLWDRVKYEQYF
TRBJ1-1	NA	few	TRBV27	TGTGCCAGCAGTTTAGTGGGGAACACTGAAGCTTTCTTT	CASSLVGNTEAFF
TRBJ1-2	NA	NA	TRBV20-1	TGCAGTGCTCCTACTTTGGATGGCTACACCTTC	CSAPTLDGYTF
TRBJ1-3	TRBD1	NA	TRBV6-6	TGTGCCAGCAGTACCGGGACAGCTGGAAACACCATATATTTT	CASSTGTAGNTIYF
TRBJ2-7	NA	NA	TRBV6-4	TGTGCCAGCGGGCTGACTAGTCCTATCTACGAGCAGTACTTC	CASGLTSPIYEQYF
TRBJ2-7	NA	NA	TRBV5-1	TGCGCCAGCAGCCATAATGTGAGGGGTGAAGAGCAGTACTTC	CASSHNVRGEEQYF
TRBJ1-6	TRBD1	NA	TRBV30	TGTGCCTGGAGTGCAGGGCAGGGGGAATCACCCCTCCACTTT	CAWSAGQGESPLHF
TRBJ2-4	TRBD2	NA	TRBV5-4	TGTGCCAGCAGCCCCGGAGCGGGGGGAGCCAAAAACATTCAGTACTTC	CASSPGAGGAKNIQYF
TRBJ1-1	NA	NA	TRBV19	TGTGCCACTCAGCCGGGAGCCATGAACACTGAAGCTTTCTTT	CATQPGAMNTEAFF
TRBJ2-7	TRBD1	NA	TRBV18	TGTGCCAGCTCACCACCGGGACAGGGGGCCTACGAGCAGTACTTC	CASSPPGQGAYEQYF
TRBJ2-5	NA	once	TRBV30	TGTGCCTGGAGTCCGGCGGAAGAAGAGACCCAGTACTTC	CAWSPAEEETQYF
TRBJ1-1	NA	few	TRBV5-1	TGCGCCAGCAGCAAAGGGACCGGGGAAGTCGAAGCTTTCTTT	CASSKGTGEVEAFF
TRBJ1-5	NA	NA	TRBV4-1	TGCGCCAGCAGCCTCATCCAGGTGGGCAGCAATCAGCCCCAGCATTTT	CASSLIQVGSNQPQHF
TRBJ1-2	NA	few	TRBV28	TGTGCCAGCAGCGCCCCGTTAGGACATGGCTACACCTTC	CASSAPLGHGYTF
TRBJ2-1	NA	few	TRBV5-3	TGTGCCGCCGCCCTGGCGGAGACTCTATACAATGAGCAGTTCTTC	CAAALAETLYNEQFF
TRBJ2-2	NA	once	TRBV4-3	TGCGCCAGCAGCCAAGAAAGGCCTGGCACCGGGGAGCTGTTTTTT	CASSQERPGTGELFF
TRBJ2-3	NA	NA	TRBV9	TGTGCCAGCAGCGTAGGATCGTCTCTGGGACTTACAGATACGCAGTATTTT	CASSVGSSLGLTDTQYF
TRBJ2-7	TRBD2	NA	TRBV7-2	TGTGCCAGCAGCTTAGCCACTAGCGGGTCTGATGGTTGGGAGCAGTACTTC	CASSLATSGSDGWEQYF
TRBJ2-7	NA	once	TRBV5-1	TGCGCCAGCAGCTTGGACAACGAAGGGAACGAGCAGTACTTC	CASSLDNEGNEQYF
TRBJ1-4	NA	few	TRBV5-6	TGTGCCAGCAGCTCGAACAGGGTCGGGGAAAAACTGTTTTTT	CASSSNRVGEKLFF
TRBJ2-3	TRBD2	NA	TRBV9	TGTGCCAGCAGCGTAGATAGCGGGGGAACTAGCACAGATACGCAGTATTTT	CASSVDSGGTSTDTQYF
TRBJ1-5	NA	NA	TRBV6-1	TGTGCCAGCAGTCAAGGTGGGGTTCAGCCCCAGCATTTT	CASSQGGVQPQHF
TRBJ2-3	NA	once	TRBV7-2	TGTGCCAGCAGCACTGCCCCAGCGGCAGATACGCAGTATTTT	CASSTAPAADTQYF
TRBJ1-2	NA	NA	TRBV6-1	TGTGCCAGCAGTGAAGTAGGGGTCAGCCACTATGGCTACACCTTC	CASSEVGVSHYGYTF
TRBJ2-7	NA	NA	TRBV19	TGTGCCAGTAGTATATTCGGGGCAGCGCTCTCCTACGAGCAGTACTTC	CASSIFGAALSYEQYF
TRBJ1-5	NA	few	TRBV5-6	TGTGCCAGCAGCTTGGGAGTTCAGCCCCAGCATTTT	CASSLGVQPQHF
TRBJ2-5	NA	once	TRBV9	TGTGCCAGCAGCGTAGGGACGAACGCCCAAGAGACCCAGTACTTC	CASSVGTNAQETQYF
TRBJ1-5	NA	NA	TRBV15	TGTGCCACCAGCGTAGTTCAGGAGGATCAGCCCCAGCATTTT	CATSVVQEDQPQHF
TRBJ2-3	NA	few	TRBV18	TGTGCCAGCTCACCAGGACGGGCCACAGATACGCAGTATTTT	CASSPGRATDTQYF
TRBJ2-3	TRBD2	NA	TRBV29-1	TGCAGCGTTGAGGCTAGCGGGGCAGATACGCAGTATTTT	CSVEASGADTQYF
TRBJ2-3	NA	NA	TRBV10-3	TGTGCCGGGGGCGGGGGCCACACAGATACGCAGTATTTT	CAGGGGHTDTQYF
TRBJ2-7	TRBD1	NA	TRBV7-9	TGTGCCAGCAGCCGACAGGGGTACGAGCAGTACTTC	CASSRQGYEQYF
TRBJ2-5	TRBD1	few	TRBV7-7	TGTGCCAGCACCCTTTCCAGGGGGACGGAGACCCAGTACTTC	CASTLSRGTETQYF
TRBJ2-7	NA	NA	TRBV7-2	TGTGCCAGCAGCTCACACAGGGTCTACGAGCAGTACTTC	CASSSHRVYEQYF
TRBJ2-6	NA	many	TRBV6-4	TGTGCCAGCAGTGACGTCTCTGGGGCCAACGTCCTGACTTTC	CASSDVSGANVLTF
TRBJ2-7	TRBD1	NA	TRBV7-8	TGTGCCAGCACACAAACCGGGAGACAGGGGTATAACGAGCAGTACTTC	CASTQTGRQGYNEQYF